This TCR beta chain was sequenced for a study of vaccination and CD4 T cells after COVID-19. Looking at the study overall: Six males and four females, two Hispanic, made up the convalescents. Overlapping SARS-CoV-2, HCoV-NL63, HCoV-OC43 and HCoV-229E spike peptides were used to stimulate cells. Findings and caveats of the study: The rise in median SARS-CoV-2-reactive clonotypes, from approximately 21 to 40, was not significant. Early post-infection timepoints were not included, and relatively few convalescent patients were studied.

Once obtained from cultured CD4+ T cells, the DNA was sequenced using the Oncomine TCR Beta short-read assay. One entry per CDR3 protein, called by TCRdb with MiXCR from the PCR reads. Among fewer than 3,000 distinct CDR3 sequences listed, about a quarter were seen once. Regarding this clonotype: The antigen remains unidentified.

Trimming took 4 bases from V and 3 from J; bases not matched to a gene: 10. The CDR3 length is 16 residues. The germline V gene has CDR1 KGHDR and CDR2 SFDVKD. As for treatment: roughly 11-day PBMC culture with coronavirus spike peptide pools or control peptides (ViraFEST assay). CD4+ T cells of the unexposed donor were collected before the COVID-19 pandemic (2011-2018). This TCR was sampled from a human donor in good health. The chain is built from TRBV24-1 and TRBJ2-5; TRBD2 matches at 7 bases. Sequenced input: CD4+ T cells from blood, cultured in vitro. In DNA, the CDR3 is TGTGCCACCAGTGAAGGATCGGGGAGGGAGGAAGAGACCCAGTACTTC. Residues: CATSEGSGREEETQYF.